This TCR beta chain came from a study of T cell clusters in autoimmune cytopenias. TRB was amplified by touch-down multiplex PCR, primer pools A and B combined. TCRdb re-analyzed the multiplex PCR reads; it lists each CDR3 protein once, without DNA. Its listing shows under 8,000 distinct CDR3 sequences. TRB was amplified from approximately 250 ng of peripheral blood genomic DNA per sample. The CDR3 has 14 amino acids. From germline, CDR1 is SEHNR and CDR2 FQNEAQ (reference sequence). These data were also filed under a second study, of T cell repertoires in aging, cancer and after chemotherapy.

V and J are TRBV7-9 and TRBJ1-1. Input material: peripheral blood. This clonotype was obtained from a human donor in good health. This CDR3 is CASSLLDGLSEAFF.